Listed below are T cell receptor beta chains from one sample, sequenced in a study of graft-versus-host responses after intestinal transplantation. Assay: immunoSEQ multiplex PCR; the TCRdb copy retains only in-frame clones and omits some. The top ten clones hold roughly 19% of a sample with about 31,000 clones, roughly 83% of them seen once. Antigen specificity for these receptors is unknown. This specimen was unstimulated CD8+ T cells sorted from spleen or lymph node cells, taken before intestinal transplant. All receptors come from a human donor who received an intestinal transplant. The CDR3 runs from the conserved cysteine through the conserved F or W. The D gene is left open where the match is weak. A clone size is listed for some rows: how often the clone was seen (once, few, many), or a class if it is expanded.

TRBV11-2	NA	TRBJ1-1	TRBD1	CASSLWGWDRDTEAFF	TGTGCCAGCAGCTTGTGGGGGTGGGACAGGGACACTGAAGCTTTCTTT
TRBV7-7	NA	TRBJ2-1	TRBD1	CAIGGTGPYNEQFF	TGTGCTATAGGGGGGACAGGGCCCTACAATGAGCAGTTCTTC
TRBV9	NA	TRBJ2-3	TRBD2	CASSFSPGLDTTDTQYF	TGTGCCAGCAGCTTCTCTCCGGGACTAGATACAACAGATACGCAGTATTTT
TRBV7-6	NA	TRBJ2-1	TRBD2	CASSWTSGAYNEQFF	TGTGCCAGCAGTTGGACTAGCGGGGCCTACAATGAGCAGTTCTTC
TRBV5-1	once	TRBJ2-1	TRBD2	CASSLLAGHNEQFF	TGCGCCAGCAGCTTACTAGCGGGACACAATGAGCAGTTCTTC
TRBV21-1	NA	TRBJ2-7	NA	CAQVPGGSPTYEQYF	TGTGCCCAAGTCCCTGGCGGTAGCCCTACCTACGAGCAGTACTTC
TRBV7-9	NA	TRBJ1-1	TRBD1	CASSSGQGEAFF	TGTGCCAGCAGCTCTGGACAGGGTGAAGCTTTCTTT
TRBV7-2	NA	TRBJ2-2	TRBD2	CASSWTRSNTGELFF	TGTGCCAGCAGCTGGACTAGATCGAACACCGGGGAGCTGTTTTTT
TRBV2	NA	TRBJ1-6	NA	CASREGGGYNSPLHF	TGTGCCAGCCGGGAAGGCGGAGGCTATAATTCACCCCTCCACTTT
TRBV28	NA	TRBJ1-4	NA	CASSPLGAGYNEKLFF	TGTGCCAGCAGCCCATTGGGGGCGGGTTATAATGAAAAACTGTTTTTT
TRBV4-1	NA	TRBJ2-2	TRBD2	CASSQPTSGGMNTGELFF	TGCGCCAGCAGCCAGCCGACTAGCGGGGGAATGAACACCGGGGAGCTGTTTTTT
TRBV11-2	NA	TRBJ2-1	NA	CASSLGASANEQFF	TGTGCCAGCAGCTTAGGTGCTAGTGCCAATGAGCAGTTCTTC
TRBV11-2	NA	TRBJ2-6	TRBD1	CASSPWTGGFPGANVLTF	TGTGCCAGCAGCCCTTGGACAGGGGGCTTCCCTGGGGCCAACGTCCTGACTTTC
TRBV19	NA	TRBJ2-3	TRBD1	CASSRRPGTGHQDTQYF	TGTGCCAGTAGTCGACGTCCCGGGACAGGGCACCAAGATACGCAGTATTTT
TRBV7-9	NA	TRBJ2-1	NA	CASSLGGTEGYNEQFF	TGTGCCAGCAGCTTAGGAGGGACTGAAGGCTACAATGAGCAGTTCTTC
TRBV27	NA	TRBJ2-1	TRBD1	CASSAGTGGNEQFF	TGTGCCAGCAGCGCCGGGACAGGGGGCAATGAGCAGTTCTTC
TRBV19	NA	TRBJ2-7	TRBD2	CASSNSGRWYEQYF	TGTGCCAGTAGTAATAGCGGGAGGTGGTACGAGCAGTACTTC
TRBV5-1	NA	TRBJ2-7	TRBD2	CASSLLAGSSYEQYF	TGCGCCAGCAGCTTGCTAGCGGGGAGCTCCTACGAGCAGTACTTC
TRBV11-1	NA	TRBJ2-1	NA	CASTSRAPHEQFF	TGTGCCAGCACGAGCAGGGCCCCTCATGAGCAGTTCTTC
TRBV19	medium-sized	TRBJ1-5	TRBD1	CASSQGQGVYSGNQPQHF	TGTGCCAGTAGTCAGGGACAGGGAGTTTATTCTGGCAATCAGCCCCAGCATTTT
TRBV7-6	NA	TRBJ2-3	TRBD2	CASSLAGTSGTDTQYF	TGTGCCAGCAGCTTAGCCGGGACTAGCGGCACAGATACGCAGTATTTT
TRBV11-2	NA	TRBJ1-2	TRBD1	CASSPGGTVFNYGYTF	TGTGCCAGCAGCCCCGGTGGGACAGTCTTTAACTATGGCTACACCTTC
TRBV9	NA	TRBJ1-2	NA	CASSVGGRDYGYTF	TGTGCCAGCAGCGTAGGGGGCAGGGATTATGGCTACACCTTC
TRBV28	NA	TRBJ2-3	NA	CASSLITKGGTDTQYF	TGTGCCAGCAGTTTAATCACGAAGGGGGGCACAGATACGCAGTATTTT
TRBV15	once	TRBJ2-3	TRBD1	CATSRAGTGGTDTQYF	TGTGCCACCAGCAGAGCGGGGACAGGTGGCACAGATACGCAGTATTTT
TRBV4-1	NA	TRBJ1-1	TRBD1	CASSHGTGNTEAFF	TGCGCCAGCAGCCATGGGACAGGGAACACTGAAGCTTTCTTT
TRBV13	NA	TRBJ2-1	TRBD2	CASALAGRLYEQFF	TGTGCCAGCGCCCTAGCGGGAAGGTTATATGAGCAGTTCTTC
TRBV19	NA	TRBJ1-1	TRBD1	CASTRTGGNTEAFF	TGTGCCAGTACCAGGACAGGGGGGAACACTGAAGCTTTCTTT
TRBV7-6	NA	TRBJ1-1	NA	CASSLIGTGAFF	TGTGCCAGCAGCTTAATTGGGACTGGAGCTTTCTTT